Presented here are 16 T cell receptor beta chains from one specimen sequenced in a study of shared clonotypes between healthy human individuals. Naive CD8 cells were CD45RO-negative, positively selected for CCR7, excluding terminally differentiated effector memory CD45RA+ cells. Assay: immunoSEQ multiplex PCR; the TCRdb copy retains only in-frame clones and omits some. The profile covers roughly 590,000 clones, with 95% to 96% appearing a single time and 0.11% taken by the ten largest. The specimen sequenced was naive CD8+ T cells sorted from blood. All receptors derive from a woman aged 30 to 39 in good health.

The chain recombines TRBV7-9 with TRBJ2-5; the match to TRBD2 covers 10 bases. This CDR3 is 15 amino acids long. J gave up 5 bases and V 5 bases, and 8 bases lay outside the gene matches. Germline assignment: CDR1 SEHNR and CDR2 FQNEAQ (reference sequence). CDR3 nucleotide sequence: TGTGCCAGCAGCCAAAGCGGGGGGGCCGAGGAGACCCAGTACTTC. This gives the protein CASSQSGGAEETQYF.

The genes are TRBV5-6 and TRBJ1-5, with TRBD1 matching 7 bases. Germline CDR1 SGHDT, CDR2 YYEEEE. The length of the CDR3 is 14 residues. With V trimmed by 0 bases and J by 7 bases, 4 bases remained unmatched. The chain's CDR3 is CASSLGDSGQPQHF. As DNA, the CDR3 is TGTGCCAGCAGCTTGGGGGACAGCGGACAGCCCCAGCATTTT.

This chain connects TRBV27 to TRBJ2-7; D gene uncertain. In germline, CDR1 is MNHEY, CDR2 SMNVEV (reference sequence). The CDR3 runs 14 residues. Trimming pared 3 bases from V and 0 bases from J, leaving 9 bases between. For the CDR3, the DNA is TGTGCCAGCAGTTTTAGTCAGCCCTCCTACGAGCAGTACTTC. The encoded protein is CASSFSQPSYEQYF.

The chain uses TRBV5-8 and TRBJ1-2; no reliable D call. Trimming left V 2 bases short and J 5 bases short, with 10 bases between. The CDR3 extends over 13 amino acids. Germline V CDR1 and CDR2: SGHTS, YDEGEE. CDR3 residues: CASSFVGGYGYTF. The CDR3 nucleotides read TGTGCCAGCAGCTTCGTGGGAGGATATGGCTACACCTTC.

CDR3 region: CSVSDNYGYTF. The CDR3 DNA follows: TGCAGCGTTTCGGACAACTATGGCTACACCTTC. The chain uses TRBV29-1 and TRBJ1-2; D remains ambiguous. Looked up from germline, CDR1 is SQVTM and CDR2 is ANQGSEA. V lost 5 bases and J lost 2, with 6 bases in between. The CDR3 spans 11 residues.

The V and J genes are TRBV28 and TRBJ2-1; tentative D call: TRBD2 (5 bases). CDR3 size: 15 residues. Germline V gene sequence: CDR1 MDHEN, CDR2 SYDVKM. Trimming stripped 3 bases from V and 4 bases from J, with 13 bases between. The CDR3 here is CASSFEDWEYNEQFF. CDR3 nucleotides: TGTGCCAGCAGTTTTGAGGACTGGGAATACAATGAGCAGTTCTTC.

This chain joins TRBV2 and TRBJ2-1; 14 positions agree with TRBD2. The length of the CDR3 is 14 residues. Germline values: CDR1 SNHLY, CDR2 FYNNEI. Losses at the gene ends were 6 bases for V and 10 bases for J; bases not matched to a gene: 5. The chain's CDR3 is CASRGTSGSEEQFF. The CDR3, as DNA: TGTGCCAGCAGGGGGACTAGCGGGAGTGAAGAGCAGTTCTTC.

This chain connects TRBV9 to TRBJ2-6, with 12 bases lining up with TRBD1. With V trimmed by 4 bases and J by 0 bases, 14 bases remained unmatched. The CDR3 is 21 amino acids. The germline gives CDR1 SGDLS, CDR2 YYNGEE. CDR3: CASSKGTGGLIFISGANVLTF. CDR3 nucleotide sequence: TGTGCCAGCAGCAAAGGGACAGGGGGCCTTATTTTCATCTCTGGGGCCAACGTCCTGACTTTC.

The V gene is TRBV28, the J gene TRBJ2-5; TRBD2 matches 7 bases. The J call could be wrong; TRBJ2-7 is a better fit for the DNA end. CDR1 and CDR2 from the germline V gene are MDHEN and SYDVKM. The CDR3 is 12 residues long. In DNA form, the CDR3 reads TGTGCCAGCACTGGGGGGGAGTACGAGCAGTACTTC. This translates into CASTGGEYEQYF.

This chain uses TRBV20-1 with TRBJ2-1; 7 nucleotides line up with TRBD2. The CDR3 sequence is 11 residues long. V was clipped by 6 bases and J by 10 bases; unmatched bases: 6. The germline V gene has CDR1 DFQATT and CDR2 SNEGSKA (reference sequence). CDR3 coding DNA: TGCAGTGCGAGGACTAGTTTGGAGCAGTTCTTC. The encoded protein is CSARTSLEQFF.

The chain uses TRBV7-3 and TRBJ2-1, with TRBD1 identical over 9 bases. CDR3 length equals 15 residues. CDR1 SGHTA and CDR2 FQGTGA come from the germline V gene. V shed 6 bases and J 0 bases; nucleotides not matched to a gene: 3. CDR3 nucleotides: TGTGCCAGCAGAACAGGGGGCGCCTCCTACAATGAGCAGTTCTTC. As protein: CASRTGGASYNEQFF.

The V gene is TRBV9, the J gene TRBJ2-7, with 10 bases that match TRBD2. The ends lost 2 bases at V and 7 bases at J; junction bases unmatched: 9. The germline CDR1 and CDR2 sequences are SGDLS and YYNGEE. The CDR3 length is 15 residues. CDR3 nucleotides: TGTGCCAGCAGCGTGGAGACTAGCGGGCTTGGGGAGCAGTACTTC. The encoded protein is CASSVETSGLGEQYF.

CDR3 coding DNA: TGTGCCAGCGGCTCTAGCGGGACACCCTACAATGAGCAGTTCTTC. Translating gives CASGSSGTPYNEQFF. This sequence joins TRBV28 and TRBJ2-1, with 9 bases aligning to TRBD2. Trimming took 8 bases from V and 2 from J; bases not matched to a gene: 7. Germline-derived CDR1 and CDR2 are MDHEN and SYDVKM. The CDR3 is made up of 15 amino acids.

This chain uses TRBV13 with TRBJ1-5; D uncertain. From germline, CDR1 is PRHDT and CDR2 FYEKMQ (reference sequence). The CDR3 is made up of 13 amino acids. V shed 1 base and J shed 3 bases, with 4 bases lying between them. The CDR3 spells CASSLDPNQPQHF. CDR3 DNA: TGTGCCAGCAGCTTAGACCCCAATCAGCCCCAGCATTTT. The full variable domain, rest sourced from reference TRBV13 and TRBJ1-5, is AAGVIQSPRHLIKEKRETATLKCYPIPRHDTVYWYQQGPGQDPQFLISFYEKMQSDKGSIPDRFSAQQFSDYHSELNMSSLELGDSALYFCASSLDPNQPQHFGDGTRLSIL.

The chain employs TRBV9 and TRBJ1-2; 8 nucleotides align to TRBD1. V lost 3 bases, J lost 4 bases, and 8 bases stayed unmatched. There are 15 residues in the CDR3. The germline CDR1 and CDR2 sequences are SGDLS and YYNGEE. In DNA, the CDR3 is TGTGCCAGCAGCGCAGACTCAGGGGGCCTCTATGGCTACACCTTC. This sequence encodes CASSADSGGLYGYTF.

A note on this clone: The junction departs from the called germline gene at one end, perhaps through a read error. The chain is built from TRBV11-2 and TRBJ1-6, with D uncertain. The CDR3 covers 13 residues. Germline assignment: CDR1 SGHAT and CDR2 FQNNGV. The CDR3 coding sequence is TGTGCCAGCAGCTTGCCCGGTAATCCACCCCTCCACTTT. Translation: CASSLPGNPPLHF. The full variable domain, its missing parts supplied by reference TRBV11-2 and TRBJ1-6, is EAGVAQSPRYKIIEKRQSVAFWCNPISGHATLYWYQQILGQGPKLLIQFQNNGVVDDSQLPKDRFSAERLKGVDSTLKIQPAKLEDSAVYLCASSLPGNPPLHFGNGTRLTVT.